Each of the 27 T cell receptor beta chains below was sequenced from the same sample in a study of shared clonotypes between healthy human individuals. Some clones are missing from TCRdb's copy, which holds only in-frame ones; the method was immunoSEQ multiplex PCR. The sample has approximately 500,000 clones, 95% to 97% seen once; the top ten hold under 0.06%. Specimen: naive CD4+ T cells sorted from blood. Subset of the sample: CD45RA+ positively selected. The receptors come from a woman aged 25 to 39 in good health.

The V and J genes are TRBV6-1 and TRBJ2-1; D might be TRBD2 (5 bases). Germline-derived CDR1 and CDR2 are MNHNS and SASEGT. The CDR3 covers 12 residues. V was pared by 7 bases and J by 12 bases, with 16 bases between. CDR3 residues: CASTPSSKVQFF. DNA of the CDR3: TGTGCCAGCACCCCTAGCTCTAAGGTGCAGTTCTTC.

The chain carries TRBV7-9 and TRBJ1-1; the match to TRBD1 covers 9 bases. CDR1 and CDR2 from the germline V gene are SEHNR and FQNEAQ (reference sequence). V shed 3 bases and J 4 bases; nucleotides not matched to a gene: 6. There are 15 residues in the CDR3. The CDR3 spells CASSLRQGGITEAFF. The CDR3 DNA is TGTGCCAGCAGCTTGAGACAGGGGGGGATCACTGAAGCTTTCTTT.

This clone appeared once. This CDR3 is also generated by other DNA sequences in the sample. V is TRBV28 and J is TRBJ1-5; 9 positions agree with TRBD1. V was clipped by 6 bases and J by 7 bases; unmatched bases: 1. The germline V gene encodes CDR1 MDHEN and CDR2 SYDVKM. The CDR3 consists of 12 residues. CDR3 sequence: CASRQGAQPQHF. The CDR3 DNA reads TGTGCCAGCAGACAGGGGGCCCAGCCCCAGCATTTT. The complete variable domain, with remaining parts taken from reference TRBV28 and TRBJ1-5, reads DVKVTQSSRYLVKRTGEKVFLECVQDMDHENMFWYRQDPGLGLRLIYFSYDVKMKEKGDIPEGYSVSREKKERFSLILESASTNQTSMYLCASRQGAQPQHFGDGTRLSIL.

This sequence joins TRBV15 and TRBJ1-2; a weak D match, TRBD1 (6 bases). CDR3 length: 15 amino acids. V lost 3 bases and J lost 11, with 22 bases in between. Germline V lookup: CDR1 LNHNV, CDR2 YYDKDF (reference sequence). This CDR3 reads CATSRTTGADYVYTF. The CDR3 DNA follows: TGTGCCACCAGCAGGACGACAGGAGCCGACTATGTTTACACCTTC.

This chain's CDR3 is CASSVQGQRNNEKLFF. For the CDR3, the DNA is TGTGCCAGCAGCGTCCAGGGCCAACGCAATAATGAAAAACTGTTTTTT. The rearrangement links TRBV9 to TRBJ1-4, with a weak D call TRBD1 (5 bases). V lost 2 bases and J lost 4, with 15 bases in between. CDR3 length equals 16 residues. CDR1 and CDR2 from the germline V gene are SGDLS and YYNGEE. Based on the CDR3 plus reference TRBV9 and TRBJ1-4, the full variable domain is DSGVTQTPKHLITATGQRVTLRCSPRSGDLSVYWYQQSLDQGLQFLIQYYNGEERAKGNILERFSAQQFPDLHSELNLSSLELGDSALYFCASSVQGQRNNEKLFFGSGTQLSVL.

The rearrangement uses TRBV27 and TRBJ2-3; possible D gene TRBD2, 6 bases. This CDR3 is 14 amino acids long. V was clipped by 4 bases and J by 2 bases, with 10 bases between them. CDR1 is MNHEY, CDR2 SMNVEV, per germline (reference sequence). The CDR3 sequence is CASSSRLVTDTQYF. In nucleotides, the CDR3 is TGTGCCAGCAGTTCCAGACTAGTCACAGATACGCAGTATTTT.

In DNA form, the CDR3 reads TGCAGCGTTGGACAGGGTGGGACTAGCGGGAGGGAGCAGTTCTTC. This translates into CSVGQGGTSGREQFF. The chain employs TRBV29-1 and TRBJ2-1; 15 positions agree with TRBD2. This CDR3 is 15 amino acids long. The V gene's germline CDR1 is SQVTM and CDR2 ANQGSEA. V dropped 4 bases and J dropped 10; count of bases not matched to a gene: 8.

The chain is built from TRBV29-1 and TRBJ2-7, with 13 bases lining up with TRBD2. V shed 4 bases, J shed 5 bases, and the junction held 2 bases outside the gene matches. Germline assignment: CDR1 SQVTM and CDR2 ANQGSEA. The length of the CDR3 is 13 residues. CDR3 sequence reads: CSVVTSGRDEQYF. The CDR3 nucleotides read TGCAGCGTTGTCACTAGCGGGAGGGACGAGCAGTACTTC.

J is TRBJ1-1 and V is TRBV15; unclear D gene. Germline V gene lookup returns CDR1 LNHNV and CDR2 YYDKDF (reference sequence). The CDR3 has 15 amino acids. V lost 2 bases to trimming and J lost 1 base, with 11 bases between them. CDR3 sequence (DNA): TGTGCCACCAGCAGATCTACTCATCGGAACACTGAAGCTTTCTTT. The encoded protein is CATSRSTHRNTEAFF.

The V gene is TRBV28, the J gene TRBJ2-1; 10 positions match TRBD2. The germline gives CDR1 MDHEN, CDR2 SYDVKM. The trim removed 6 bases at V and 2 bases at J, leaving 7 bases unmatched. The CDR3 sequence is 16 residues long. The CDR3 coding sequence is TGTGCCAGCAGAGAATTAAGCGGGAGGGCCTACAATGAGCAGTTCTTC. It yields the protein CASRELSGRAYNEQFF.

This sequence joins TRBV29-1 and TRBJ2-2, with D maybe TRBD1 (5 bases). This CDR3 region has 14 residues. Germline V gene lookup returns CDR1 SQVTM and CDR2 ANQGSEA. Trimming pared 7 bases from V and 5 bases from J, leaving 17 bases between. CDR3 nucleotide sequence: TGCAGCGCGCCCGGGCGTACAGGAACCGGGGAGCTGTTTTTT. Protein: CSAPGRTGTGELFF.

The V call is TRBV2, the J call TRBJ2-7, with D perhaps matching TRBD2 (5 bases). Germline assignment: CDR1 SNHLY and CDR2 FYNNEI. The CDR3 runs to 15 residues. V gave up 2 bases and J gave up 4 bases, with 15 bases separating them. CDR3 nucleotides: TGTGCCAGCAGTGAAACGTTCGGGGAAATTTACGAGCAGTACTTC. This codes for CASSETFGEIYEQYF. The variable domain in full, completed from reference TRBV2 and TRBJ2-7, reads EPEVTQTPSHQVTQMGQEVILRCVPISNHLYFYWYRQILGQKVEFLVSFYNNEISEKSEIFDDQFSVERPDGSNFTLKIRSTKLEDSAMYFCASSETFGEIYEQYFGPGTRLTVT.

The J gene is TRBJ1-2, the V gene TRBV12-5; 7 positions agree with TRBD1. Per the germline V gene, CDR1 is LGHNT and CDR2 is FRNRAP. The CDR3 is made up of 18 amino acids. V gave up 5 bases and J gave up 5 bases; unmatched junction bases: 20. The CDR3 region has the DNA TGTGCTAGTGGTCCGACAGTAGTGACAGGGCGGGATGGGTATGGCTACACCTTC. This codes for CASGPTVVTGRDGYGYTF. Together with reference TRBV12-5 and TRBJ1-2, the CDR3 gives the full variable domain: DARVTQTPRHKVTEMGQEVTMRCQPILGHNTVFWYRQTMMQGLELLAYFRNRAPLDDSGMPKDRFSAEMPDATLATLKIQPSEPRDSAVYFCASGPTVVTGRDGYGYTFGSGTRLTVV.

This clone was counted a few times. The gene calls are TRBV2 and TRBJ1-5, with D perhaps matching TRBD1 (6 bases). Between the trimmed V and J ends, which lost 8 bases and 7 bases, there was a span of 15 bases. This CDR3 region has 13 residues. Germline V CDR1 and CDR2: SNHLY, FYNNEI. The CDR3 reads CASAGTLVQPQHF. The CDR3 nucleotides are TGTGCCAGCGCCGGGACACTGGTACAGCCCCAGCATTTT.

A remark on this clone: The same CDR3 also results from other DNA sequences found in this sample. The chain has TRBV5-1 and TRBJ1-1, with unresolved D. There are 13 residues in the CDR3. Germline loops: CDR1 SGHRS, CDR2 YFSETQ. V was shortened by 0 bases and J by 4 bases, with 7 bases between the two germline ends. As DNA, the CDR3 is TGCGCCAGCAGCTTGGCAGGAATCACTGAAGCTTTCTTT. Translated, it gives CASSLAGITEAFF. Using reference TRBV5-1 and TRBJ1-1 for the parts outside the CDR3, the full variable domain is KAGVTQTPRYLIKTRGQQVTLSCSPISGHRSVSWYQQTPGQGLQFLFEYFSETQRNKGNFPGRFSGRQFSNSRSEMNVSTLELGDSALYLCASSLAGITEAFFGQGTRLTVV.

The chain is built from TRBV11-2 and TRBJ2-1; possibly TRBD2 for D (5 bases). The CDR3 sequence is 14 residues long. Germline-derived CDR1 and CDR2 are SGHAT and FQNNGV. V was cut by 1 base and J by 7 bases, with 11 bases left in between. Written as DNA, the CDR3 is TGTGCCAGCAGCTTAGGAGGACTCTTTAATGAGCAGTTCTTC. Translated: CASSLGGLFNEQFF.

The chain combines TRBV5-6 with TRBJ1-5; maybe TRBD1 (5 bases). From germline, CDR1 is SGHDT and CDR2 YYEEEE. This CDR3 has 17 residues. The V end was cut by 2 bases, the J end by 3 bases, with 18 bases between. In DNA, the CDR3 is TGTGCCAGCAGCTTTATGAATAGAGGGGCCCCCAATCAGCCCCAGCATTTT. This translates into CASSFMNRGAPNQPQHF.

This rearrangement joins TRBV10-1 to TRBJ1-2; no definite D call. This CDR3 has 17 amino acids. CDR1 and CDR2 from the germline V gene are WNHNN and SYGVQD (reference sequence). Trimming took off 5 bases at V and 7 bases at J, with 26 bases between the two ends. CDR3 amino acids: CASSPLGLTEAAFGYTF. The CDR3 DNA is TGCGCCAGCAGTCCACTAGGTCTCACAGAGGCGGCATTTGGCTACACCTTC.

This clone was picked up one time. The genes are TRBV7-9 and TRBJ1-6; D ambiguous. This CDR3 is built from 17 residues. Trimming took 3 bases from V and 0 from J, leaving 12 bases between them. Germline V gene sequence: CDR1 SEHNR, CDR2 FQNEAQ (reference sequence). In nucleotides, the CDR3 is TGTGCCAGCAGCTTTTTTTCCCCGAGCTCCTATAATTCACCCCTCCACTTT. It specifies CASSFFSPSSYNSPLHF.

The V gene is TRBV7-6, the J gene TRBJ1-3; D is unresolved. V was trimmed by 0 bases and J by 3 bases, leaving 6 bases between them. The CDR3 has 14 residues. Germline lookup yields CDR1 SGHVS and CDR2 FNYEAQ. CDR3 bases: TGTGCCAGCAGCTTAGCCGGGTATGGAAACACCATATATTTT. Protein product: CASSLAGYGNTIYF.

The rearrangement uses TRBV5-4 and TRBJ2-3; 9 positions match TRBD2. V was clipped by 9 bases and J by 8 bases; unmatched bases: 13. The CDR3 extends over 14 amino acids. CDR1 and CDR2 (germline): SGHNT, YYREEE (reference sequence). In DNA, the CDR3 is TGTGCCAACCTAGCGGGAAGGATTGGGGGTACGCAGTATTTT. It codes for CANLAGRIGGTQYF. Using reference TRBV5-4 and TRBJ2-3 for the parts outside the CDR3, the full variable domain is ETGVTQSPTHLIKTRGQQVTLRCSSQSGHNTVSWYQQALGQGPQFIFQYYREEENGRGNFPPRFSGLQFPNYSSELNVNALELDDSALYLCANLAGRIGGTQYFGPGTRLTVL.

The chain couples TRBV15 to TRBJ2-7, with a possible D match to TRBD1 (6 bases). V lost 4 bases to trimming and J lost 3 bases, with 13 bases between them. From germline, CDR1 is LNHNV and CDR2 YYDKDF (reference sequence). This CDR3 spans 14 amino acids. The CDR3 protein is CATSKQGKLYEQYF. The CDR3 nucleotides are TGTGCCACCAGCAAACAGGGAAAGCTCTACGAGCAGTACTTC.

The V and J genes are TRBV23-1 and TRBJ1-5, with unresolved D. TRBV23-1 is known as an ORF, though its function is uncertain. The length of the CDR3 is 14 residues. With 4 bases removed from V and 7 bases from J, the gap between germline ends came to 14 bases. The CDR3 region is CASSRSVPRQPQHF. CDR3 in DNA: TGCGCCAGCAGTCGATCGGTGCCGAGGCAGCCCCAGCATTTT.

V is TRBV7-2 and J is TRBJ1-1, with D tentatively TRBD1 (5 bases). V was clipped by 2 bases and J by 1 base, with 17 bases between them. CDR1 SGHTA and CDR2 FQGNSA come from the germline V gene. This CDR3 region has 17 residues. For the CDR3, the DNA is TGTGCCAGCAGCTTATTAGGTAGGGGCTTGAGGAACACTGAAGCTTTCTTT. Its protein is CASSLLGRGLRNTEAFF.

J is TRBJ2-1 and V is TRBV6-6, with D possibly matching TRBD2 (6 bases). The CDR3 sequence is 15 residues long. From germline, CDR1 is MNHNY and CDR2 SVGAGI (reference sequence). With 7 bases removed from V and 10 bases from J, the gap between germline ends came to 23 bases. This CDR3 reads CASNAPHRRGTEQFF. DNA for the CDR3: TGTGCCAGCAACGCCCCCCATCGGCGGGGCACGGAGCAGTTCTTC.

This chain joins TRBV19 and TRBJ2-7; no clear D gene. V lost 4 bases to trimming and J lost 1 base, with 8 bases between them. The CDR3 spans 13 residues. Germline-derived CDR1 and CDR2 are LNHDA and SQIVND (reference sequence). This chain's CDR3 is CASSRGNSYEQYF. The CDR3 region has the DNA TGTGCCAGTAGTAGGGGAAATTCCTACGAGCAGTACTTC.

CDR3 sequence (DNA): TGTGCCTGGAGTACTAGCGGGAGCCCAGATACGCAGTATTTT. Protein sequence: CAWSTSGSPDTQYF. The chain employs TRBV30 and TRBJ2-3; 11 bases agree with TRBD2. V lost 2 bases, J lost 4 bases, and 2 bases stayed unmatched. There are 14 residues in the CDR3. Germline V gene data show CDR1 as GTSNPN and CDR2 as SVGIG (reference sequence).